Reported below is one TCR beta chain. Its specificity is not known. This specimen comes from a study of CD8 T cell repertoires and HIV-1 epitope variants. The assay was immunoSEQ multiplex PCR, and TCRdb's table has in-frame clones only and misses some. Here the sample spans roughly 2,200 clones, 71% being singletons. Trimming shortened V by 6 bases and J by 12 bases, and 17 bases separated the two germline ends. CDR1 SQVTM and CDR2 ANQGSEA come from the germline V gene. CDR3 length equals 12 residues. Sample: cultured CD8+ T cells derived from PBMCs. The TCR originated in a male donor with HIV. The gene calls are TRBV29-1 and TRBJ1-4; a possible D gene is TRBD1 (5 bases). The CDR3 sequence: CSVTGRSRELFF. The CDR3 DNA follows: TGCAGCGTGACGGGACGGTCTAGAGAACTGTTTTTT. The variable domain in full, completed from reference TRBV29-1 and TRBJ1-4, reads SAVISQKPSRDICQRGTSLTIQCQVDSQVTMMFWYRQQPGQSLTLIATANQGSEATYESGFVIDKFPISRPNLTFSTLTVSNMSPEDSSIYLCSVTGRSRELFFGSGTQLSVL.